This TCR beta chain was sequenced for a study of cytomegalovirus exposure and HLA in healthy donors. Turning to the study itself: A data release that came early held 75 million to 85 million unique TCRs from HLA-typed donors. For the approximately 400 genotyped donors, 65% to 90% fell within the Caucasian-associated ancestry cluster.

General study findings and limits: Per a later analysis, fewer than 20,000 TCR beta sequences showed association with HLA alleles at 0.05 false discovery rate.

A remark on this clone: Antigen specificity is unknown.

The CDR3 extends over 14 amino acids. V gave up 8 bases and J gave up 3 bases; unmatched junction bases: 8. CDR1 is MNHEY, CDR2 SMNVEV, per germline (reference sequence). Regarding donors, all were healthy bone marrow donors. Vbeta (60) and Jbeta (13) primers were used in the PCR. Repertoires were generated with immunoSEQ multiplex PCR, while TCRdb's copy carries only in-frame clones and drops some. The listing contains tens of thousands of clones. Input material: PBMCs. This sequence was found in a male donor in good health and CMV-seronegative. The genes are TRBV27 and TRBJ1-2, with TRBD1 identical over 8 bases. For the CDR3, the DNA is TGTGCCAGCGGTGGACAGGGTCAATACTATGGCTACACCTTC. The encoded protein is CASGGQGQYYGYTF.